Listed here are 23 T cell receptor beta chains from one sample, sequenced in a study of blood T cell repertoires in COVID-19. This table comes from immunoSEQ multiplex PCR, and its TCRdb copy is limited to in-frame clones, with some not included. Counted here are 200,000 to 300,000 clones, approximately 86% occurring once; the ten biggest clones make up about 1.6%. The sequenced sample was peripheral blood. Receptors were obtained from a woman aged 55 to 70 who had recovered from COVID-19.

This chain links TRBV19 with TRBJ1-3, with a weak D call TRBD1 (5 bases). Germline lookup yields CDR1 LNHDA and CDR2 SQIVND (reference sequence). The CDR3 extends over 14 amino acids. The germline V and J ends were trimmed by 8 bases and 4 bases, with 15 bases remaining between them. CDR3 nucleotide sequence: TGTGCCAGTGGAATAACAGGAGTCGGAAACACCATATATTTT. This encodes CASGITGVGNTIYF.

V usage is TRBV13 and J usage is TRBJ2-3, with 9 bases that match TRBD2. The CDR3 runs 15 residues. Per germline, CDR1 PRHDT and CDR2 FYEKMQ (reference sequence). V lost 3 bases and J lost 0; bases outside the gene matches: 1. Here the CDR3 reads CASSLRGGSTDTQYF. The CDR3 DNA is TGTGCCAGCAGCTTGCGGGGGGGAAGCACAGATACGCAGTATTTT.

The rearrangement links TRBV7-3 to TRBJ2-3, with D maybe TRBD2 (5 bases). V lost 5 bases, J lost 2 bases, and 17 bases lay in between. CDR3 length: 16 residues. Germline assignment: CDR1 SGHTA and CDR2 FQGTGA. The CDR3 here is CASSPRGSHLTDTQYF. The CDR3 DNA reads TGTGCCAGCAGCCCTAGAGGGTCACACCTCACAGATACGCAGTATTTT.

The chain combines TRBV20-1 with TRBJ2-5; the D gene is possibly TRBD2 (6 bases). V lost 6 bases to trimming and J lost 5 bases, with 10 bases between them. The CDR3 has 11 residues. Looked up from germline, CDR1 is DFQATT and CDR2 is SNEGSKA (reference sequence). The CDR3 loop reads CSARGSETQYF. CDR3 DNA: TGCAGTGCCCGGGGGTCGGAGACCCAGTACTTC.

The chain couples TRBV6-5 to TRBJ1-6; the D gene is possibly TRBD1 (5 bases). Germline assignment: CDR1 MNHEY and CDR2 SVGAGI. This CDR3 region has 16 residues. Between the trimmed V and J ends, which lost 1 base and 8 bases, there was a span of 15 bases. CDR3 sequence: CASSYWGGRSDSPLHF. The CDR3 bases are TGTGCCAGCAGTTACTGGGGGGGACGGTCGGATTCACCCCTCCACTTT.

CDR3 DNA sequence: TGTGCCAGCAGCCGGGACATCTATGGCTACACCTTC. This encodes CASSRDIYGYTF. This chain joins TRBV9 and TRBJ1-2; a weak D match, TRBD1 (6 bases). Germline V gives CDR1 SGDLS, CDR2 YYNGEE. The CDR3 covers 12 residues. Deletions cut 4 bases from V and 4 bases from J, with 8 bases between.

The chain links TRBV12-5 to TRBJ2-3; TRBD1 aligns across 7 bases. Germline trimming cut 5 bases from V and 1 base from J; bases unmatched to any gene: 3. Germline CDR1 and CDR2: LGHNT and FRNRAP. This CDR3 has 14 residues. The CDR3 loop is CASGPGQRTDTQYF. CDR3 in DNA: TGTGCTAGTGGTCCGGGACAGCGCACAGATACGCAGTATTTT.

This clone appeared a single time. The CDR3 bases are TGTGCCAGCAGCGTAGGGACAGTTAGTCAGCCCCAGCATTTT. It yields the protein CASSVGTVSQPQHF. This chain links TRBV9 with TRBJ1-5; D may be TRBD1 (6 bases). The germline V gene has CDR1 SGDLS and CDR2 YYNGEE. The CDR3 covers 14 residues. Trimming left V 0 bases short and J 6 bases short, with 10 bases between.

The V gene is TRBV5-1, the J gene TRBJ1-2; D perhaps matches TRBD1 (5 bases). The CDR3 runs to 15 residues. Germline V gene sequence: CDR1 SGHRS, CDR2 YFSETQ. The V gene lost 0 bases and the J gene lost 5 bases, with 14 bases spanning the gap. In DNA form, the CDR3 reads TGCGCCAGCAGCTTGGCCAGTACAGGCTTTTATGGCTACACCTTC. Protein sequence: CASSLASTGFYGYTF.

The genes are TRBV4-1 and TRBJ1-5; TRBD1 matches at 8 bases. The germline gives CDR1 MGHRA, CDR2 YSYEKL. The ends lost 1 base at V and 0 bases at J; junction bases unmatched: 2. The CDR3 runs 16 residues. The CDR3 spells CASSQGGTGSNQPQHF. DNA of the CDR3: TGCGCCAGCAGCCAAGGCGGGACAGGTAGCAATCAGCCCCAGCATTTT.

Written as DNA, the CDR3 is TGTGCCAGCAGCGTACAAGACTCCTCACGACGTAATTCACCCCTCCACTTT. Protein: CASSVQDSSRRNSPLHF. The rearrangement joins TRBV9 to TRBJ1-6; the D is unclear. Germline CDR1 reads SGDLS; CDR2 reads YYNGEE. The germline V and J ends were trimmed by 1 base and 6 bases, with 17 bases remaining between them. CDR3 size: 17 residues.

V is TRBV18 and J is TRBJ1-2; the D is unclear. The CDR3 extends over 12 amino acids. From germline, CDR1 is KGHSH and CDR2 LQKENI. V was cut by 0 bases and J by 9 bases, with 8 bases left in between. The CDR3 protein is CASSPPNKSYTF. CDR3 nucleotide sequence: TGTGCCAGCTCACCACCTAATAAAAGCTACACCTTC.

The rearrangement links TRBV11-3 to TRBJ2-1, with TRBD1 matching 10 bases. CDR3 size: 16 residues. V lost 5 bases, J lost 1 base, and 5 bases stayed unmatched. CDR1 and CDR2 (germline): SGHNT, YENEEA. For the CDR3, the DNA is TGTGCCAGCAGCCCCGAGGGACAGGGGTCCTACAATGAGCAGTTCTTC. Translating it yields CASSPEGQGSYNEQFF.

V is TRBV10-2 and J is TRBJ2-7; no firm D call. The CDR3 consists of 12 residues. Trimming pared 3 bases from V and 3 bases from J, leaving 6 bases between. CDR1 is WSHSY, CDR2 SAAADI, per germline. This chain's CDR3 is CASSDYLYEQYF. In DNA form, the CDR3 reads TGCGCCAGCAGTGATTATCTCTACGAGCAGTACTTC.

CDR3 sequence reads: CASSPYLYSGELFF. The CDR3 nucleotides read TGTGCCAGCAGTCCCTACCTTTATTCCGGGGAGCTGTTTTTT. The rearrangement uses TRBV7-3 and TRBJ2-2; no reliable D call. The germline V and J ends were trimmed by 6 bases and 6 bases, with 14 bases remaining between them. Germline values: CDR1 SGHTA, CDR2 FQGTGA. The CDR3 spans 14 residues.

V is TRBV20-1 and J is TRBJ2-7; D ambiguous. The length of the CDR3 is 11 residues. Germline values: CDR1 DFQATT, CDR2 SNEGSKA (reference sequence). Trimming left V 6 bases short and J 6 bases short, with 12 bases between. The CDR3 reads CSAIPMAEQYF. In DNA form, the CDR3 reads TGCAGTGCGATCCCCATGGCCGAGCAGTACTTC.

The V gene is TRBV5-6, the J gene TRBJ2-3, with D perhaps matching TRBD1 (6 bases). Trimming removed 0 bases from V and 6 bases from J, with 11 bases in between. Looked up from germline, CDR1 is SGHDT and CDR2 is YYEEEE. The CDR3 loop spans 14 amino acids. The CDR3 reads CASSLARGVDTQYF. As DNA, the CDR3 is TGTGCCAGCAGCTTGGCCAGGGGTGTGGATACGCAGTATTTT.

The genes are TRBV23-1 and TRBJ1-2, with unresolved D. TRBV23-1 is an open reading frame, and its role is uncertain. This CDR3 is 13 amino acids long. The germline V and J ends were trimmed by 3 bases and 3 bases, with 8 bases remaining between them. The CDR3 region has the DNA TGCGCCAGCAGTCATAAGAGGTACTATGGCTACACCTTC. Its translation: CASSHKRYYGYTF.

As for this clone: One end of the junction varies from germline; a read error may be responsible. This chain links TRBV7-8 with TRBJ2-7, with a possible D match to TRBD2 (5 bases). Per germline, CDR1 SGHVS and CDR2 FQNEAQ. This CDR3 is 11 amino acids long. CDR3 DNA sequence: TGTGCCAGCAGCCCTGGTGTTGCGGAGGACTTC. It is translated as CASSPGVAEDF.

This clone showed up just a few times. V is TRBV25-1 and J is TRBJ2-7; 10 nucleotides align to TRBD1. Trimming removed 6 bases from V and 6 bases from J; junction bases left unmatched: 8. The CDR3 extends over 14 amino acids. Germline V CDR1 and CDR2: MGHDK, SYGVNS. CDR3 amino acids: CASSPPWDRGEQYF. Written as DNA, the CDR3 is TGTGCCAGCAGCCCCCCGTGGGACAGGGGCGAGCAGTACTTC.

This rearrangement joins TRBV4-2 to TRBJ2-5; 10 bases line up with TRBD2. Germline CDR1 and CDR2: LGHNA and YNFKEQ. This CDR3 region has 17 residues. After removal of 1 base from V and 1 base from J, the junction contained 6 bases not matched to a gene. The CDR3 nucleotides read TGTGCCAGCAGCCAAGTCCAAGCGGGGGGGACCCAAGAGACCCAGTACTTC. Amino acids: CASSQVQAGGTQETQYF.

This rearrangement joins TRBV15 to TRBJ1-6; D possibly corresponds to TRBD1 (5 bases). Looked up from germline, CDR1 is LNHNV and CDR2 is YYDKDF (reference sequence). Trimming removed 3 bases at V and 8 bases at J, with 14 bases between. CDR3 length equals 15 residues. CDR3 sequence (DNA): TGTGCCACCAGCAGTAGAAGGGGCTCCGATTCACCCCTCCACTTT. This translates into CATSSRRGSDSPLHF.

J is TRBJ1-4 and V is TRBV9; D might be TRBD1 (5 bases). The CDR3 runs to 14 residues. In germline, CDR1 is SGDLS, CDR2 YYNGEE. V was clipped by 0 bases and J by 12 bases, with 15 bases between them. The CDR3 spells CASSVGQPPGELFF. In nucleotides, the CDR3 is TGTGCCAGCAGCGTAGGACAGCCTCCGGGGGAACTGTTTTTT.